This TCR beta chain was retrieved from a study of regulatory T cells in long-lasting Graves disease. To note about this clonotype: The junction and the germline gene differ at one end; a read error may be behind it.

Investigators prepared the TCR beta libraries by applying iRepertoire HTBI primers and Arm-PCR of CDR3 regions. TCRdb re-called the multiplex PCR reads with MiXCR, one entry per CDR3 protein. The sample records about 310,000 distinct CDR3 sequences, more than 20% being singletons. Stated time point: persistent/refractory GD, antithyroid drugs over 5 years with positive TRAb. PBMC RNA was the source of the TCR library. The TCR was taken from a female donor with Graves disease. Source: peripheral blood mononuclear cells (PBMCs), taken when the disease was refractory, from a patient treated with antithyroid drugs.

DNA for the CDR3: TGTGCCAGCGGCTTAAGGGGGCAAGGAGATACGCAGTATTTT. Its translation is CASGLRGQGDTQYF. This chain uses TRBV7-9 with TRBJ2-3; TRBD1 agrees at 7 bases. Germline CDR1 reads SEHNR; CDR2 reads FQNEAQ (reference sequence). The CDR3 is 14 residues long.